This note documents a single T cell receptor beta chain sequence. This clonotype was seen once. What antigen it recognizes has not been identified. The record has no base qualities; no much larger clone is one base away. One read represents weak support. The sample comes from a study of CD8 T cells in Susac syndrome (dated by TCRdb to the late 2010s). Study-level background: The study used repertoire sequencing to test whether antigen drove CD8+ T cell activation and differentiation in Susac syndrome.

RNA was extracted with the RNeasy kit and about 0.45 to 1 ug was reverse transcribed using random hexamers. The immunoSEQ multiplex PCR assay, which covers 54 Vbeta and 13 Jbeta segments, was used to amplify TCR beta CDR3 regions. PCR amplification bias was corrected by using a synthetic template baseline for primer optimization and computational correction. Concerning the study's data processing: Reads were annotated to V, D and J genes according to IMGT and were analyzed with immunoSEQ Analyzer, with only productive sequences retained. To calculate clonality, Shannon entropy was normalized by log2 of the number of productive unique sequences and then subtracted from one. For each patient and control, public and private clones were evaluated within the 100 most prevalent clones. Clones were defined as Susac-specific if absent from the healthy and MS cohorts, from some 1,000 published viral clones and from other ImmuneACCESS disease sequences. The public sequencing data were trimmed at Q25 with fastp and processed into clonotypes with MiXCR by TCRdb, which kept only in-frame beta chains. For every CDR3 protein sequence, its rows merge into one entry that carries the most common genes and DNA. What appears here as the V and J calls and clone size reflects TCRdb's work, not the paper's. The sample yields around 71,000 distinct CDR3 sequences; 96% were counted once. 0.11% of the sample is held by the ten biggest clonotypes.

Peripheral blood CD8+ and CD4+ T cells from healthy donors, Susac syndrome patients and multiple sclerosis patients were profiled using high-throughput TCR beta sequencing. The multiple sclerosis controls were treatment-naive patients whose relapsing-remitting disease, either stable or active, fulfilled the revised McDonald criteria. CD8+ TEMRA cells were enriched by FACS, while bulk CD8+ and CD4+ T cells were purified by magnetic negative isolation. Blood was drawn into EDTA tubes, processed within 24 hours, and PBMCs were isolated by density gradient centrifugation. PBMCs destined for TCR sequencing were cryopreserved in liquid nitrogen and later thawed in a 37 °C water bath. The sorted or isolated CD4+, CD8+ and CD8+ TEMRA cells had a purity of 90% or higher. The investigation overall reported the following: The number of individuals in the TCR sequencing and HLA analysis was recognized as being relatively small.

The source of this sequence is a human donor with multiple sclerosis. The sample was CD4+ T cells from PBMCs.

The DNA reads TGTGCCAGTAGTAATCCTCGGGACAGGCGAACCTCTGGGGCCAACGTCCTGACTTTC. Its protein is CASSNPRDRRTSGANVLTF. The sequence is built from TRBV19 and TRBJ2-6, with 8 central nucleotides matching TRBD1. From its cysteine to its phenylalanine, the CDR3 spans 19 amino acids. The entry retains the CDR3 DNA only, 57 bases that are in frame from base 1. The germline V gene (reference sequence) gives CDR1 as LNHDA and CDR2 as SQIVND. Trimming removed 4 bases from V and 0 bases from J; the gene matches leave 11 bases unexplained. Extended through the reference TRBV19 and TRBJ2-6 proteins, this CDR3 yields the full variable domain: DGGITQSPKYLFRKEGQNVTLSCEQNLNHDAMYWYRQDPGQGLRLIYYSQIVNDFQKGDIAEGYSVSREKKESFPLTVTSAQKNPTAFYLCASSNPRDRRTSGANVLTFGAGSRLTVL.